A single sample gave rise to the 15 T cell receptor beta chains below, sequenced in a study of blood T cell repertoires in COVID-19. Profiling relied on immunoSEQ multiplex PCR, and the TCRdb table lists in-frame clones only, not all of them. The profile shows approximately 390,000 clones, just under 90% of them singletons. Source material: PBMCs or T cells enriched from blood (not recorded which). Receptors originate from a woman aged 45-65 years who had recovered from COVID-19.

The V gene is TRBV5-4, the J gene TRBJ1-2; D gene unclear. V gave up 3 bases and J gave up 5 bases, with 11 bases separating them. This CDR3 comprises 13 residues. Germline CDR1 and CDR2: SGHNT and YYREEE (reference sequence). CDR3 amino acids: CASSSEGGYGYTF. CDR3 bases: TGTGCCAGCAGCTCCGAGGGAGGGTATGGCTACACCTTC.

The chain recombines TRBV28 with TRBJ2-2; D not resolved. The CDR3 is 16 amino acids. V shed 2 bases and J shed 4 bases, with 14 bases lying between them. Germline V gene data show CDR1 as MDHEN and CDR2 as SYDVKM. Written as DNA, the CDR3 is TGTGCCAGCAGTTTAAGATCTGTGCTACCCACCGGGGAGCTGTTTTTT. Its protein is CASSLRSVLPTGELFF.

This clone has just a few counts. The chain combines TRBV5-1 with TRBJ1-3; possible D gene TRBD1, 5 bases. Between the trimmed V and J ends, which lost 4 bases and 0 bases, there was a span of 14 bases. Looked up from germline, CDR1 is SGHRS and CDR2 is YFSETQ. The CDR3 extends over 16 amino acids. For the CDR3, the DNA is TGCGCCAGCAGCCCGAGACAGCCGAGCTCTGGAAACACCATATATTTT. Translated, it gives CASSPRQPSSGNTIYF.

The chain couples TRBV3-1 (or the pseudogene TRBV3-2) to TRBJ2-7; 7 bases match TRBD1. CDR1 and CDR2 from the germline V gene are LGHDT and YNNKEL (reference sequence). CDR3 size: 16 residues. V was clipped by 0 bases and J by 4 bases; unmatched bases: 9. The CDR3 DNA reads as TGTGCCAGCAGCCAAGAGGCACAGGGGACCAGGTACGAGCAGTACTTC. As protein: CASSQEAQGTRYEQYF.

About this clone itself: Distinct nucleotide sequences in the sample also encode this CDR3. CDR3 sequence (DNA): TGTGCCAGCAGCCCAACAGTGAACACTGAAGCTTTCTTT. This sequence encodes CASSPTVNTEAFF. The chain couples TRBV7-9 to TRBJ1-1; no clear D. V shed 5 bases and J shed 0 bases, with 7 bases lying between them. Per the germline V gene, CDR1 is SEHNR and CDR2 is FQNEAQ (reference sequence). The CDR3 consists of 13 residues.

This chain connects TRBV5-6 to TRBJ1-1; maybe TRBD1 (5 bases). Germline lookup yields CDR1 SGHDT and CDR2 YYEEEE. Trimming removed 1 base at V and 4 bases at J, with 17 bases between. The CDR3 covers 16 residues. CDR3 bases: TGTGCCAGCAGCTTGCTGGGGCCTCTTTTGGGCACTGAAGCTTTCTTT. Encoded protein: CASSLLGPLLGTEAFF.

The CDR3 loop reads CASKGQSKQYF. CDR3 DNA: TGTGCCAGCAAGGGACAGAGCAAGCAGTACTTC. This rearrangement joins TRBV6-5 to TRBJ2-7, with TRBD1 matching over 7 bases. Germline CDR1 is MNHEY and CDR2 is SVGAGI. There are 11 residues in the CDR3. The J segment lost 8 bases and the V segment lost 7 bases, leaving 5 bases of the junction unmatched.

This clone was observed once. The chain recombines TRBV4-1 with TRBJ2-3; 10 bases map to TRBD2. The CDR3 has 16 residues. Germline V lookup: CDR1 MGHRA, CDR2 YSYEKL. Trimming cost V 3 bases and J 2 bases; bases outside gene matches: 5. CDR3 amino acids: CASSHVTSGDTDTQYF. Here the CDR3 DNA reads TGCGCCAGCAGCCATGTTACTAGCGGGGACACAGATACGCAGTATTTT.

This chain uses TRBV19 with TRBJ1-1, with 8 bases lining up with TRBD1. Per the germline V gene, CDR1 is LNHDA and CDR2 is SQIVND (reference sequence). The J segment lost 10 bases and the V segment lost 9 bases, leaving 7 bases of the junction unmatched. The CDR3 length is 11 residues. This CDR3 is CARRGQGGAFF. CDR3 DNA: TGTGCCAGGAGAGGACAGGGAGGAGCTTTCTTT.

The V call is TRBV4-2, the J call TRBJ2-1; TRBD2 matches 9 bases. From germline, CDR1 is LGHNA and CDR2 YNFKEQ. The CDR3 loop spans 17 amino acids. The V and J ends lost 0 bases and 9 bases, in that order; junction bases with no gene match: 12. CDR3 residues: CASSQEGGSGGHGEQFF. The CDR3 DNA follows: TGTGCCAGCAGCCAAGAGGGAGGTAGCGGGGGCCACGGTGAGCAGTTCTTC.

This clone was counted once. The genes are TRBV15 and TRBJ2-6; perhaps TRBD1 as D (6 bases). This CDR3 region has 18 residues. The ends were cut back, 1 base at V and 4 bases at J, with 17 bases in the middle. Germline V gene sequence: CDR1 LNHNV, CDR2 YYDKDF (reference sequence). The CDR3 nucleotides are TGTGCCACCAGCAGAGTCCACTCGTTGGGGACAGGGGCCAACGTCCTGACTTTC. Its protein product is CATSRVHSLGTGANVLTF.

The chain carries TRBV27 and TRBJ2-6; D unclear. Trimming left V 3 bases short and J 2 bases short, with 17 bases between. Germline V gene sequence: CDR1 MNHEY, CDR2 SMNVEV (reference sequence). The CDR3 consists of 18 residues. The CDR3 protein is CASSFRVDKKTGANVLTF. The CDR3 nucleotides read TGTGCCAGCAGTTTTCGGGTCGATAAGAAAACTGGGGCCAACGTCCTGACTTTC.

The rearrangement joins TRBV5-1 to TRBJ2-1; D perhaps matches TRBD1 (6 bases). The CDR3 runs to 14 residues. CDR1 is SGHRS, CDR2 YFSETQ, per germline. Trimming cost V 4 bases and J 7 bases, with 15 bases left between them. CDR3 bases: TGCGCCAGCAGCGCGGTGGGGGCAGAAAATGAGCAGTTCTTC. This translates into CASSAVGAENEQFF.

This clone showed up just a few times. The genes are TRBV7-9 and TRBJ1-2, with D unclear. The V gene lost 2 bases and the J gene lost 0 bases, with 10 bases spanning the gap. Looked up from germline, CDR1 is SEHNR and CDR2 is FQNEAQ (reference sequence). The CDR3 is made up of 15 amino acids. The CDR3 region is CASSLIQNSNYGYTF. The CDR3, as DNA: TGTGCCAGCAGCTTAATCCAGAATTCTAACTATGGCTACACCTTC.

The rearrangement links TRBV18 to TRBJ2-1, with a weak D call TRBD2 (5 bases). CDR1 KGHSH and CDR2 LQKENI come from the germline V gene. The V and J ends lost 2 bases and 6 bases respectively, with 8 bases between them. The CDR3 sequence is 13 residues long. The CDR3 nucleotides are TGTGCCAGCTCACCAGGACTGGGCAATGAGCAGTTCTTC. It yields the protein CASSPGLGNEQFF.